Shown below are 27 T cell receptor beta chains from a single sample sequenced in a study of cytotoxic CD8 clonotypes in ibrutinib-treated CLL. TCRdb's table, derived via immunoSEQ multiplex PCR, lists solely in-frame clones and lacks some. This table holds about 21,000 clones, over 65% found once. The sample was PBMCs, taken before ibrutinib treatment. The receptors were gathered from a human donor with chronic lymphocytic leukemia.

The rearrangement uses TRBV2 and TRBJ2-1, with 10 bases aligning to TRBD2. V lost 6 bases to trimming and J lost 10 bases; unmatched junction nucleotides: 9. This CDR3 spans 14 amino acids. CDR1 and CDR2 (germline): SNHLY, FYNNEI. The CDR3 sequence is CASRVAGGLGEQFF. For the CDR3, the DNA is TGTGCCAGCAGGGTAGCGGGAGGCCTCGGGGAGCAGTTCTTC.

This clone came up once. V usage is TRBV7-3 and J usage is TRBJ1-2, with unresolved D. V was trimmed by 6 bases and J by 0 bases, leaving 14 bases between them. The CDR3 sequence is 15 residues long. Germline V gives CDR1 SGHTA, CDR2 FQGTGA. The chain's CDR3 is CASRRTHQANYGYTF. In DNA, the CDR3 is TGTGCCAGCAGACGGACGCACCAAGCTAACTATGGCTACACCTTC.

The chain recombines TRBV10-3 with TRBJ2-2, with 7 bases identical to TRBD1. CDR1 is ENHRY and CDR2 is SYGVKD in the germline V gene. The CDR3 covers 16 residues. The J segment lost 1 base and the V segment lost 5 bases, leaving 7 bases of the junction unmatched. CDR3 coding DNA: TGTGCCATCAGTAACAGGGGTCCCTTGAACACCGGGGAGCTGTTTTTT. Encoded protein: CAISNRGPLNTGELFF.

The V gene is TRBV28, the J gene TRBJ2-4; weak D call: TRBD1 (6 bases). The CDR3 has 17 residues. The germline V and J ends were trimmed by 5 bases and 5 bases, with 22 bases remaining between them. Germline loops: CDR1 MDHEN, CDR2 SYDVKM. The CDR3 bases are TGTGCCAGCAGTGCGCGACAGGCTTTAAGAGTCGAAAACATTCAGTACTTC. Translating gives CASSARQALRVENIQYF.

The CDR3 loop is CASSLAGGRTEAFF. The CDR3 DNA reads TGTGCCAGCAGCTTAGCAGGGGGCCGGACTGAAGCTTTCTTT. The V call is TRBV5-6, the J call TRBJ1-1, with 8 nucleotides matching TRBD1. From germline, CDR1 is SGHDT and CDR2 YYEEEE. V shed 2 bases, J shed 5 bases, and the junction held 5 bases outside the gene matches. The CDR3 sequence is 14 residues long.

On this clone itself: One end of the junction does not line up with germline, which may come from a read error. V and J are TRBV7-9 and TRBJ1-4; 7 positions agree with TRBD1. From germline, CDR1 is SEHNR and CDR2 FQNEAQ (reference sequence). The CDR3 extends over 12 amino acids. The CDR3 region is CASSLVPGQRSF. The CDR3 DNA reads as TGTGCCAGCAGCTTAGTTCCGGGACAGCGTAGTTTT.

This chain connects TRBV5-1 to TRBJ2-5; D possibly uses TRBD1 or TRBD2 (5 bases each). CDR1 and CDR2 (germline): SGHRS, YFSETQ. The CDR3 totals 14 residues. Trimming stripped 4 bases from V and 2 bases from J, with 12 bases between. CDR3 region: CASSEGSAQETQYF. The CDR3, as DNA: TGCGCCAGCAGCGAGGGGTCAGCACAAGAGACCCAGTACTTC.

V is TRBV5-4 and J is TRBJ2-5; tentatively, D is TRBD1 (5 bases). Germline CDR1 and CDR2: SGHNT and YYREEE (reference sequence). V was clipped by 0 bases and J by 0 bases, with 9 bases between them. The CDR3 extends over 15 amino acids. This CDR3 reads CASSLAGNYQETQYF. The CDR3 DNA reads as TGTGCCAGCAGCTTGGCAGGGAACTACCAAGAGACCCAGTACTTC.

V and J are TRBV6-6 and TRBJ2-6; D is possibly TRBD1 (6 bases). Germline CDR1 reads MNHNY; CDR2 reads SVGAGI (reference sequence). Between the trimmed V and J ends, which lost 0 bases and 4 bases, there was a span of 10 bases. The CDR3 consists of 16 residues. CDR3 sequence reads: CASSYSTGSGANVLTF. CDR3 nucleotides: TGTGCCAGCAGTTACTCAACAGGGTCAGGGGCCAACGTCCTGACTTTC.

V usage is TRBV27 and J usage is TRBJ2-5; D unclear. In germline, CDR1 is MNHEY, CDR2 SMNVEV (reference sequence). Trimming stripped 3 bases from V and 5 bases from J, with 13 bases between. The CDR3 covers 14 residues. The CDR3 region is CASSFYMGSETQYF. The CDR3 nucleotides read TGTGCCAGCAGTTTTTATATGGGTTCGGAGACCCAGTACTTC.

This clone was counted once. This sequence joins TRBV7-2 and TRBJ2-5; TRBD1 matches 12 bases. V lost 5 bases to trimming and J lost 5 bases; unmatched junction nucleotides: 9. Germline assignment: CDR1 SGHTA and CDR2 FQGNSA. The CDR3 totals 16 residues. The CDR3 reads CASSQTRDRGRETQYF. CDR3 DNA: TGTGCCAGCAGCCAGACGCGGGACAGGGGGCGGGAGACCCAGTACTTC.

This sequence joins TRBV4-1 and TRBJ1-5; 7 nucleotides agree with TRBD1. The CDR3 runs to 16 residues. V lost 1 base to trimming and J lost 2 bases; unmatched junction nucleotides: 5. Looked up from germline, CDR1 is MGHRA and CDR2 is YSYEKL. CDR3 DNA: TGCGCCAGCAGCCAAGTACCGGGACAGCGCAATCAGCCCCAGCATTTT. Its translation: CASSQVPGQRNQPQHF.

This clone is a singleton in its sample. The chain combines TRBV7-9 with TRBJ2-1; TRBD2 aligns across 9 bases. CDR1 is SEHNR and CDR2 is FQNEAQ in the germline V gene (reference sequence). Trimming took 1 base from V and 7 from J; bases not matched to a gene: 5. This CDR3 is built from 15 residues. The CDR3 DNA sequence: TGTGCCAGCAGCTTAGATAGCGGGAGAAGGAATGAGCAGTTCTTC. Translated, it gives CASSLDSGRRNEQFF.

This clone was counted a few times. CDR3 region: CASSQSFGNTIYF. The CDR3 DNA reads as TGTGCCAGCAGCCAAAGCTTTGGAAACACCATATATTTT. The chain links TRBV7-9 to TRBJ1-3; no clear D gene. The CDR3 is made up of 13 amino acids. Germline CDR1 and CDR2: SEHNR and FQNEAQ (reference sequence). V lost 5 bases and J lost 3, with 8 bases in between.

The CDR3 DNA reads TGTGCCAGCAGTCCCGGGACGTCTTCCTACGAGCAGTACTTC. It specifies CASSPGTSSYEQYF. The chain links TRBV28 to TRBJ2-7, with D perhaps TRBD1 or TRBD2 (5 bases each). Germline V CDR1 and CDR2: MDHEN, SYDVKM. Deletions cut 5 bases from V and 1 base from J, with 12 bases between. This CDR3 is built from 14 residues.

The rearrangement links TRBV19 to TRBJ2-3; 9 bases match TRBD2. CDR3 length equals 15 residues. Germline V lookup: CDR1 LNHDA, CDR2 SQIVND (reference sequence). The junction had 4 bases not matched to a gene; V was cut back by 5 bases and J by 1 base. CDR3 sequence (DNA): TGTGCCAGTAGTTTAGCGGGAGTAGGCACAGATACGCAGTATTTT. Translating gives CASSLAGVGTDTQYF.

The chain links TRBV7-3 to TRBJ2-3, with 11 bases matching TRBD2. This CDR3 is 20 amino acids long. In germline, CDR1 is SGHTA, CDR2 FQGTGA. Losses at the gene ends were 1 base for V and 2 bases for J; bases not matched to a gene: 14. DNA for the CDR3: TGTGCCAGCAGCTTAAGGGCCGGTGATGGACTAGCGGGCCCCACAGATACGCAGTATTTT. Its translation: CASSLRAGDGLAGPTDTQYF.

The chain recombines TRBV7-9 with TRBJ2-7; a possible D gene is TRBD1 (6 bases). Germline CDR1 reads SEHNR; CDR2 reads FQNEAQ (reference sequence). The CDR3 is 12 amino acids. Trimming took off 5 bases at V and 6 bases at J, with 11 bases between the two ends. The CDR3 DNA follows: TGTGCCAGCAGCGCAAGACAGGCCGAGCAGTACTTC. Its protein is CASSARQAEQYF.

The chain links TRBV25-1 to TRBJ1-5; 8 positions agree with TRBD1. The CDR3 spans 13 residues. With 4 bases clipped from V and 9 bases from J, the junction kept 5 bases outside the gene matches. Germline assignment: CDR1 MGHDK and CDR2 SYGVNS. CDR3 loop: CASSAQGGLPQHF. The CDR3 nucleotides read TGTGCCAGCAGTGCACAGGGGGGGTTGCCCCAGCATTTT.

This chain connects TRBV4-1 to TRBJ2-3; 13 bases are shared with TRBD2. Per the germline V gene, CDR1 is MGHRA and CDR2 is YSYEKL. The V gene end was trimmed by 0 bases and the J gene end by 2 bases; junction bases not matched to a gene: 8. The CDR3 is 19 amino acids. DNA for the CDR3: TGCGCCAGCAGCCAAGATCACGGACTAGCGGGAGCGTACACAGATACGCAGTATTTT. Translation gives CASSQDHGLAGAYTDTQYF.

The chain couples TRBV5-4 to TRBJ2-5; 12 bases map to TRBD1. After removal of 0 bases from V and 7 bases from J, the junction contained 10 bases not matched to a gene. Germline V gene sequence: CDR1 SGHNT, CDR2 YYREEE (reference sequence). The CDR3 runs to 17 residues. CDR3 region: CASSLAPGQGAVGTQYF. In DNA form, the CDR3 reads TGTGCCAGCAGCTTGGCCCCGGGACAGGGGGCGGTCGGGACCCAGTACTTC.

The chain combines TRBV7-3 with TRBJ2-3; TRBD1 agrees at 7 bases. This CDR3 is built from 15 residues. Trimming took 2 bases from V and 4 from J; bases not matched to a gene: 6. CDR1 is SGHTA, CDR2 FQGTGA, per germline. CDR3 sequence (DNA): TGTGCCAGCAGCTTAGGGCTAGGGGGCGCAGATACGCAGTATTTT. The encoded protein is CASSLGLGGADTQYF.

This clone has just a few counts. The chain joins TRBV2 to TRBJ1-1; 7 bases line up with TRBD1. The CDR3 is made up of 13 amino acids. The germline V gene has CDR1 SNHLY and CDR2 FYNNEI. The CDR3 DNA sequence: TGTCACTCCAAATCCGAGGGGGCGGCTGAAGCTTTCTTT. Amino acid sequence: CHSKSEGAAEAFF.

The V call is TRBV5-1, the J call TRBJ2-1; a possible D gene is TRBD1 (6 bases). Trimming took off 2 bases at V and 2 bases at J, with 8 bases between the two ends. This CDR3 spans 14 amino acids. CDR1 and CDR2 (germline): SGHRS, YFSETQ. In DNA form, the CDR3 reads TGCGCCAGCAGCTTAGGGACACCCTACAATGAGCAGTTCTTC. Protein product: CASSLGTPYNEQFF.

This chain uses TRBV7-8 with TRBJ2-7, with D tentatively TRBD1 (6 bases). The CDR3 is made up of 14 amino acids. CDR1 is SGHVS and CDR2 is FQNEAQ in the germline V gene. Trimming took 5 bases from V and 1 from J, leaving 12 bases between them. The CDR3 sequence: CASSKDSGSYEQYF. In DNA form, the CDR3 reads TGTGCCAGCAGCAAGGACAGTGGTTCCTACGAGCAGTACTTC.

This clone is a singleton in its sample. The rearrangement uses TRBV5-4 and TRBJ2-7, with 10 bases aligning to TRBD1. With 4 bases clipped from V and 6 bases from J, the junction kept 13 bases outside the gene matches. The CDR3 consists of 16 residues. The germline V gene encodes CDR1 SGHNT and CDR2 YYREEE (reference sequence). Here the CDR3 reads CASSRDRGPTRREQYF. The CDR3 nucleotides read TGTGCCAGCAGCAGAGACAGGGGGCCGACTAGACGCGAGCAGTACTTC.

The chain combines TRBV19 with TRBJ1-1, with 8 positions matching TRBD1. Germline assignment: CDR1 LNHDA and CDR2 SQIVND (reference sequence). The CDR3 runs 16 residues. V lost 5 bases and J lost 5; bases outside the gene matches: 13. The DNA of the CDR3 is TGTGCCAGTAGTTATGCAGACAGGGGATTGAGTACTGAAGCTTTCTTT. This translates into CASSYADRGLSTEAFF.